The clone carrying this T cell receptor (beta chain) was observed many times. Antigen specificity is unknown. The CDR3 contains 13 residues. Germline assignment: CDR1 SGHTA and CDR2 FQGNSA. V lost 5 bases to trimming and J lost 5 bases; unmatched junction nucleotides: 5. Investigators took about 9.4 milliliters of peripheral blood from every donor. RNA extraction gave at least 5 micrograms of total RNA per sample. This entry is derived from a study of blood T cells in healthy people across ages. The study, taken as a whole, reports: Shifts in expanded clonotypes may have been confounded by donor CMV status, which was unknown.

It was with a sample-barcoded 5' primer and a J-beta primer mix that a second PCR of roughly 6 to 12 cycles was run. Unique molecular identifiers of 12 random nucleotides labeled each cDNA. TCRdb independently ran MiXCR on the 5' RACE reads; one entry per CDR3 protein. The sample lists some 1.7 million distinct CDR3 sequences, 28% occurring once. This rearrangement joins TRBV7-2 to TRBJ2-7; 8 bases are shared with TRBD1. Sequencing was done on a sample of blood. The source is a woman in her 30s in good health. The CDR3 coding sequence is TGTGCCAGCAGCACGGACAGGGAAGACGAGCAGTACTTC. It encodes CASSTDREDEQYF.